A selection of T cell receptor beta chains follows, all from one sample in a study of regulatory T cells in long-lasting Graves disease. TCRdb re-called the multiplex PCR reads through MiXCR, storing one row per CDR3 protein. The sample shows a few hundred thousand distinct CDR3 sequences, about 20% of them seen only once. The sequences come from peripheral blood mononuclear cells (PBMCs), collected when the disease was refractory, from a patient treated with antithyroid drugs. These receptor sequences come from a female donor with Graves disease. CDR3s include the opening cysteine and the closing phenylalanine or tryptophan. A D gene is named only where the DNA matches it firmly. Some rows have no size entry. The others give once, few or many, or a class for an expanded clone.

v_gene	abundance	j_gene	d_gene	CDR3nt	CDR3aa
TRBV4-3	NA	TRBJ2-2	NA	TGCGCCAGCAGCCAAGACAACACCGGGGAGCTGTTTTTT	CASSQDNTGELFF
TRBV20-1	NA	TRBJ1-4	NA	TGCAGTGCTAGAGATGCGGCTTCAGGCGAAAAACTGTTTTTT	CSARDAASGEKLFF
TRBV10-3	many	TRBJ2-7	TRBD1	TGTGCCATCAGTGGTACCGGGACAGGGGCCTACGAGCAGTACTTC	CAISGTGTGAYEQYF
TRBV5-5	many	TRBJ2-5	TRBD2	TGTGCCAGCACCCGAGCGGGGGGGCAGGAGACCCAGTACTTC	CASTRAGGQETQYF
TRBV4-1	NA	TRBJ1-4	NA	TGCGCCAGCAGCCAAGAGGAACGGGAAAAACTGTTTTTT	CASSQEEREKLFF
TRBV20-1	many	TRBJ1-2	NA	TGCAGTGCTGACCGGGACCGATCTTCGTGGGGCTACACCTTC	CSADRDRSSWGYTF
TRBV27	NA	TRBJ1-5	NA	TGTGCCAGCAGTCCCAGTCTGGGAGCAAGTCATAATCAGCCCCAGCATTTT	CASSPSLGASHNQPQHF
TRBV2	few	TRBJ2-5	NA	TGTGCCACTGAAGAGACCCAGTACTTC	CATEETQYF
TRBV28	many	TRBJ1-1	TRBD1	TGTGCCAGCAGCCAAACAGGGGGCGACAACACTGAAGCTTTCTTT	CASSQTGGDNTEAFF
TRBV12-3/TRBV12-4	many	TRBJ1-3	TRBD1	TGTGCCAGCATTGTCGGACAGGGTTCAGCCCTCACTGGAAACACCATATATTTT	CASIVGQGSALTGNTIYF
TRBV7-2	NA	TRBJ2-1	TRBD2	TGTGCCAGCAGCTTAGCGAGGGCTAGCGGGGCCAATGAGCAGTTCTTC	CASSLARASGANEQFF
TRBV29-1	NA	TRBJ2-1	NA	TGCAGCGTTGGGTCCTCCTACAATGAGCAGTTCTTC	CSVGSSYNEQFF
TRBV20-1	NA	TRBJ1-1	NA	TGCAGTGCTAGAGATTGGGGACACCTTCAGAACACTGAAGCTTTCTTT	CSARDWGHLQNTEAFF
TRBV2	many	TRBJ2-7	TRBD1	TGTGCCAGCTCTACCCTCGACAGGGAATACTTC	CASSTLDREYF
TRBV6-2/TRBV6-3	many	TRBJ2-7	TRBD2	TGTGCCAGCAGTTATAGCGGGAGGTCCGGGGAGCAGTACTTC	CASSYSGRSGEQYF
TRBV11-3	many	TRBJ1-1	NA	TGTGCCAGCAGCTTAGTGGGGCAGTCTTTCTTT	CASSLVGQSFF
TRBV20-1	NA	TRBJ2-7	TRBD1	TGCAGTGCTAGGGGGACAGGGGCCGCCTACGAGCAGTACTTC	CSARGTGAAYEQYF